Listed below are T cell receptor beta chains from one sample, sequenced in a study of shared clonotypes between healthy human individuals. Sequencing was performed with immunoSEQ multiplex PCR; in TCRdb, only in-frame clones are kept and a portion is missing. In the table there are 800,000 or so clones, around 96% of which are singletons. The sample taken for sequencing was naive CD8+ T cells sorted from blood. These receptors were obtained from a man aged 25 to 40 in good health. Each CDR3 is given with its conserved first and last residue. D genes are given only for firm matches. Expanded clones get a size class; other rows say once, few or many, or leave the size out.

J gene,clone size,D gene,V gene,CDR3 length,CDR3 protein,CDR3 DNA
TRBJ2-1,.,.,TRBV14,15,CASSPYLTLDNEQFF,TGTGCCAGCAGCCCCTATTTAACTTTGGACAATGAGCAGTTCTTC
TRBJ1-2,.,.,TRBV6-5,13,CASTTGFPFGYTF,TGTGCCAGCACCACAGGGTTCCCCTTCGGCTACACCTTC
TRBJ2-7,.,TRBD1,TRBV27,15,CASSPGQGKNYEQYF,TGTGCCAGCAGTCCCGGACAGGGGAAAAACTACGAGCAGTACTTC
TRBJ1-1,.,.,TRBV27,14,CASSLGERYTEAFF,TGTGCCAGCAGTTTAGGGGAGCGGTACACTGAAGCTTTCTTT
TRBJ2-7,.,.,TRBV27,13,CASRSPWPTGQYF,TGTGCCAGCAGATCCCCCTGGCCGACTGGGCAGTACTTC
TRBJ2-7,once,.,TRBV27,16,CASSPSLGLKSYEQYF,TGTGCCAGCAGTCCGAGCCTGGGACTGAAATCCTACGAGCAGTACTTC
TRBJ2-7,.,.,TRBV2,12,CASRTRAHEQYF,TGTGCCAGCAGGACTCGGGCACACGAGCAGTACTTC
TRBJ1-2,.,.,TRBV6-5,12,CASLGPNYGYTF,TGTGCCAGCCTCGGGCCTAACTATGGCTACACCTTC
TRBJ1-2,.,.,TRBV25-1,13,CASSDSLAYGYTF,TGTGCCAGCAGTGATTCGTTGGCCTATGGCTACACCTTC
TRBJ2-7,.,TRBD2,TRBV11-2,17,CASSLDRRLAGDLEQYF,TGTGCCAGCAGCTTAGATCGTAGGCTAGCGGGAGATCTCGAGCAGTACTTC
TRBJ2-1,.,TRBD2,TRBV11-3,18,CASSVRLAGDLSYNEQFF,TGTGCCAGCAGCGTAAGACTAGCGGGAGATTTATCCTACAATGAGCAGTTCTTC
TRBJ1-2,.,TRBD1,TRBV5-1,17,CASSLGQGAWDPYGYTF,TGCGCCAGCAGCTTGGGACAGGGGGCGTGGGACCCTTATGGCTACACCTTC
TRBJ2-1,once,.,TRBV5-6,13,CASSWGHNNEQFF,TGTGCCAGCAGCTGGGGACACAACAATGAGCAGTTCTTC
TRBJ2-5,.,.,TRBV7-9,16,CASSLVGAEDLETQYF,TGTGCCAGCAGCTTAGTAGGTGCAGAAGACCTAGAGACCCAGTACTTC
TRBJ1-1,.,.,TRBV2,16,CASSEMQGGFNTEAFF,TGTGCCAGCAGTGAAATGCAGGGAGGGTTCAACACTGAAGCTTTCTTT
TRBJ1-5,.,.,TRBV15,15,CATSSARAGVQPQHF,TGTGCCACCAGCTCCGCCAGGGCGGGGGTTCAGCCCCAGCATTTT
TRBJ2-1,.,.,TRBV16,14,CASSAQLAPDEQFF,TGTGCCAGCAGCGCCCAGCTAGCCCCCGATGAGCAGTTCTTC
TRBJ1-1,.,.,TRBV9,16,CASSAKSRGMNTEAFF,TGTGCCAGCAGCGCCAAATCCAGGGGAATGAACACTGAAGCTTTCTTT
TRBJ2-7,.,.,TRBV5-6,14,CASSLAQSTYEQYF,TGTGCCAGCAGCTTGGCTCAATCCACCTACGAGCAGTACTTC
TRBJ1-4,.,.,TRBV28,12,CASSPPREKLFF,TGTGCCAGCAGCCCCCCCCGTGAAAAACTGTTTTTT
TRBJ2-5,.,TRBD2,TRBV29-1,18,CSVDEELAGGPRRETQYF,TGCAGCGTTGATGAAGAACTAGCGGGAGGGCCCCGCCGGGAGACCCAGTACTTC
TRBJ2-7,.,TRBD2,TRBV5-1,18,CASSLPTHRLAVEGEQYF,TGCGCCAGCAGCCTACCAACCCATAGACTAGCGGTTGAGGGCGAGCAGTACTTC
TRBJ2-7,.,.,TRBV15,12,CATSREGIEQYF,TGTGCCACCAGCAGAGAGGGAATCGAGCAGTACTTC
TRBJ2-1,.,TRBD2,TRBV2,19,CASSGPQGLAGVARDEQFF,TGTGCCAGCAGTGGCCCCCAAGGACTAGCGGGAGTTGCTAGGGATGAGCAGTTCTTC
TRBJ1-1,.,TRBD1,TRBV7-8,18,CASSLAQQGASLNTEAFF,TGTGCCAGCAGCTTAGCGCAACAGGGGGCTTCCCTGAACACTGAAGCTTTCTTT
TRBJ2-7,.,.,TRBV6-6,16,CASSQKDGTKSYEQYF,TGTGCCAGCAGTCAAAAAGACGGGACAAAATCCTACGAGCAGTACTTC
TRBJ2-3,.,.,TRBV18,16,CASSPLAYQSTDTQYF,TGTGCCAGCTCACCACTGGCGTACCAGAGCACAGATACGCAGTATTTT
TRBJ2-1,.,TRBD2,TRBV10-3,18,CAISEPLISGNSYNEQFF,TGTGCCATCAGTGAACCCCTCATTAGCGGGAACTCCTACAATGAGCAGTTCTTC
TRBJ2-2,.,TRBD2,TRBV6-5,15,CASSQSGRGTGELFF,TGTGCCAGCAGTCAGAGCGGGAGAGGCACCGGGGAGCTGTTTTTT
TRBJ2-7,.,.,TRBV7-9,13,CASSPPLVYEQYF,TGTGCCAGCAGCCCCCCCTTGGTCTACGAGCAGTACTTC
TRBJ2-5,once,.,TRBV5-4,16,CASSFLTVSPQETQYF,TGTGCCAGCAGCTTCCTGACAGTGTCGCCTCAAGAGACCCAGTACTTC
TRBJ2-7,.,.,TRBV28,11,CASLGEYEQYF,TGTGCCAGCCTAGGGGAGTACGAGCAGTACTTC
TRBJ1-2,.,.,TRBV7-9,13,CASSDDRFWGYTF,TGTGCCAGCAGCGATGACAGGTTTTGGGGCTACACCTTC
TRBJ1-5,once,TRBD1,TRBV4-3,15,CASSHGQGSNQPQHF,TGCGCCAGCAGCCATGGACAGGGTAGCAATCAGCCCCAGCATTTT
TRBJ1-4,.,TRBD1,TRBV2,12,CASSTPGGKLFF,TGTGCCAGCAGTACCCCAGGGGGAAAACTGTTTTTT
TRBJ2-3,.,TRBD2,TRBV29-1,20,CSVVWGYYAGASPGTDTQYF,TGCAGCGTTGTGTGGGGGTATTATGCGGGAGCCTCCCCGGGGACAGATACGCAGTATTTT
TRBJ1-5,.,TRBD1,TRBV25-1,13,CASRGQGNQPQHF,TGTGCCAGCAGGGGACAGGGGAATCAGCCCCAGCATTTT
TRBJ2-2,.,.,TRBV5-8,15,CASSPLEGLTGELFF,TGTGCCAGCAGCCCCCTGGAGGGCCTCACCGGGGAGCTGTTTTTT
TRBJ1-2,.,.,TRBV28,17,CASSTTTTRQPVGGYTF,TGTGCCAGCAGTACCACCACCACTAGACAGCCGGTGGGTGGCTACACCTTC
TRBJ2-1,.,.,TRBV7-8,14,CASSQPGTPNEQFF,TGTGCCAGCAGCCAACCCGGGACACCCAATGAGCAGTTCTTC
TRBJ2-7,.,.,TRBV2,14,CASSRTVGAHEQYF,TGTGCCAGCAGTAGGACTGTTGGGGCGCACGAGCAGTACTTC
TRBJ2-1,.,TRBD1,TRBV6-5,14,CASSFGQGWNEQFF,TGTGCCAGCAGTTTCGGACAGGGGTGGAATGAGCAGTTCTTC
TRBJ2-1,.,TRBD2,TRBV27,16,CASSGLAGGSGNEQFF,TGTGCCAGCAGCGGACTAGCGGGAGGGTCGGGGAATGAGCAGTTCTTC
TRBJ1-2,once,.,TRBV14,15,CASSQDIMGNYGYTF,TGTGCCAGCAGCCAAGATATAATGGGGAACTATGGCTACACCTTC
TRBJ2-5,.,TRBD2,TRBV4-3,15,CASSQGTSGQETQYF,TGCGCCAGCAGCCAAGGGACTAGCGGGCAAGAGACCCAGTACTTC
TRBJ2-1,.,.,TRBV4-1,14,CASSVVGSKNEQFF,TGCGCCAGCAGCGTGGTCGGGAGTAAGAATGAGCAGTTCTTC
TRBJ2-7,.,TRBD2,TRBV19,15,CASRATSGSHYEQYF,TGTGCCAGTAGGGCCACTAGCGGGAGTCACTACGAGCAGTACTTC
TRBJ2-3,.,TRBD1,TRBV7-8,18,CASSLAPGAGGFADTQYF,TGTGCCAGCAGCTTAGCTCCAGGAGCAGGGGGCTTTGCAGATACGCAGTATTTT
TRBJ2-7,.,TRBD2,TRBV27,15,CASSLLAGTVLEQYF,TGTGCCAGCAGTTTATTAGCGGGAACAGTTCTTGAGCAGTACTTC
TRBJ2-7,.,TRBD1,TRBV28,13,CASSFGRGYEQYF,TGTGCCAGCAGTTTCGGCAGGGGGTACGAGCAGTACTTC
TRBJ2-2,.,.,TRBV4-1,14,CASSLRGNTGELFF,TGCGCCAGCAGCCTTCGGGGGAACACCGGGGAGCTGTTTTTT
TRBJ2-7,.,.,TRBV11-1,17,CASSLGGRLKSSYEQYF,TGTGCCAGCAGCTTGGGGGGGCGGCTTAAGAGCTCCTACGAGCAGTACTTC
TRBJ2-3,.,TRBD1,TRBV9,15,CASSVAQGFTDTQYF,TGTGCCAGCAGCGTTGCACAGGGGTTCACAGATACGCAGTATTTT
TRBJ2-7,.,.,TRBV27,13,CASSRDAVDEQYF,TGTGCCAGCAGCCGGGACGCGGTCGACGAGCAGTACTTC